Below, 16 T cell receptor beta chains from the same sample are listed, as sequenced in a study of blood T cell repertoires in COVID-19 (dated by TCRdb to 2018 to 2021). Receptor libraries were prepared by the immunoSEQ multiplex PCR assay. TCRdb holds this immuneACCESS table with in-frame rearrangements only. Some clones are missing; in checked studies, unresolved V genes explain under half, and the rest has no known cause. Within this sample are around 130,000 clones, with about 75% of them counted one time only. The ten largest clones take up about a fifth of the sample. What was sequenced was peripheral blood. These receptors were obtained from a man aged 80 or over with acute or convalescent COVID-19.

The CDR3 DNA reads as TGCGCCAGCAGCTTGACAGGGGGCGCGGACACCGGGGAGCTGTTTTTT. Protein sequence: CASSLTGGADTGELFF. This sequence joins TRBV5-1 and TRBJ2-2; 9 bases are a match to TRBD1. Germline values: CDR1 SGHRS, CDR2 YFSETQ. Trimming removed 1 base from V and 3 bases from J; junction bases left unmatched: 4. The CDR3 extends over 16 amino acids.

This clone has just a few counts. The chain recombines TRBV5-1 with TRBJ2-5; D possibly corresponds to TRBD2 (6 bases). The ends were cut back, 7 bases at V and 2 bases at J, with 15 bases in the middle. The germline V gene encodes CDR1 SGHRS and CDR2 YFSETQ. This CDR3 comprises 14 residues. CDR3 region: CASFSPGTQETQYF. CDR3 in DNA: TGCGCCAGCTTCAGCCCAGGGACTCAAGAGACCCAGTACTTC.

This clone was observed a few times. The rearrangement links TRBV18 to TRBJ2-6; 8 bases match TRBD1. This CDR3 is built from 18 residues. The ends lost 5 bases at V and 0 bases at J; junction bases unmatched: 9. Germline V gene data show CDR1 as KGHSH and CDR2 as LQKENI. The CDR3 sequence: CASSSTGQGASGANVLTF. CDR3 DNA sequence: TGTGCCAGCTCATCCACAGGACAGGGCGCCTCTGGGGCCAACGTCCTGACTTTC.

J is TRBJ2-7 and V is TRBV6-5; D is perhaps TRBD1 (6 bases). The CDR3 runs 13 residues. Germline values: CDR1 MNHEY, CDR2 SVGAGI. Trimming removed 6 bases from V and 6 bases from J, with 15 bases in between. The CDR3 reads CASSQPGTREQYF. CDR3 nucleotide sequence: TGTGCCAGCAGCCAGCCGGGGACACGCGAGCAGTACTTC.

The genes are TRBV5-1 and TRBJ2-3; no firm D call. Germline lookup yields CDR1 SGHRS and CDR2 YFSETQ. This CDR3 has 15 amino acids. Deletions cut 4 bases from V and 2 bases from J, with 14 bases between. This CDR3 reads CASSHTAIYTDTQYF. Written as DNA, the CDR3 is TGCGCCAGCAGCCATACTGCTATCTACACAGATACGCAGTATTTT. The full variable domain, in which reference TRBV5-1 and TRBJ2-3 provide the parts outside the CDR3, is KAGVTQTPRYLIKTRGQQVTLSCSPISGHRSVSWYQQTPGQGLQFLFEYFSETQRNKGNFPGRFSGRQFSNSRSEMNVSTLELGDSALYLCASSHTAIYTDTQYFGPGTRLTVL.

V usage is TRBV5-6 and J usage is TRBJ2-1; no clear D. Trimming shortened V by 4 bases and J by 0 bases, and 11 bases separated the two germline ends. Germline-derived CDR1 and CDR2 are SGHDT and YYEEEE. The CDR3 length is 15 residues. CDR3 in amino acids: CASSPATGSYNEQFF. In nucleotides, the CDR3 is TGTGCCAGCAGCCCTGCTACGGGCTCCTACAATGAGCAGTTCTTC.

The rearrangement joins TRBV30 to TRBJ1-5; 7 positions match TRBD1. The junction had 4 bases not matched to a gene; V was cut back by 2 bases and J by 6 bases. From germline, CDR1 is GTSNPN and CDR2 SVGIG (reference sequence). The CDR3 extends over 13 amino acids. CDR3 DNA sequence: TGTGCCTGGAGTTTAGGGGGCAGTCAGCCCCAGCATTTT. Its translation: CAWSLGGSQPQHF. Drawing the rest from reference TRBV30 and TRBJ1-5, the complete variable domain is SQTIHQWPATLVQPVGSPLSLECTVEGTSNPNLYWYRQAAGRGLQLLFYSVGIGQISSEVPQNLSASRPQDRQFILSSKKLLLSDSGFYLCAWSLGGSQPQHFGDGTRLSIL.

The table lists this clone with a few counts. The J gene is TRBJ2-7, the V gene TRBV5-1; TRBD2 agrees at 7 bases. The germline V gene encodes CDR1 SGHRS and CDR2 YFSETQ. The CDR3 has 14 amino acids. J was trimmed by 1 base and V by 3 bases; bases with no gene match: 4. The CDR3 bases are TGCGCCAGCAGCTGGGGGGACTATTCCTACGAGCAGTACTTC. Translation gives CASSWGDYSYEQYF. Drawing the rest from reference TRBV5-1 and TRBJ2-7, the complete variable domain is KAGVTQTPRYLIKTRGQQVTLSCSPISGHRSVSWYQQTPGQGLQFLFEYFSETQRNKGNFPGRFSGRQFSNSRSEMNVSTLELGDSALYLCASSWGDYSYEQYFGPGTRLTVT.

V and J are TRBV4-1 and TRBJ2-7; weak D call: TRBD1 (6 bases). Germline V gives CDR1 MGHRA, CDR2 YSYEKL. The V gene lost 0 bases and the J gene lost 4 bases, with 7 bases spanning the gap. The CDR3 totals 13 residues. This chain's CDR3 is CASSQDDRYEQYF. CDR3 coding DNA: TGCGCCAGCAGCCAAGATGACAGGTACGAGCAGTACTTC.

J is TRBJ2-5 and V is TRBV5-1, with TRBD2 matching over 8 bases. The junction had 12 bases not matched to a gene; V was cut back by 4 bases and J by 1 base. The CDR3 has 17 residues. CDR1 SGHRS and CDR2 YFSETQ come from the germline V gene. Here the CDR3 reads CASSLGARGAFQETQYF. Written as DNA, the CDR3 is TGCGCCAGCAGCCTCGGGGCGCGGGGGGCCTTCCAAGAGACCCAGTACTTC.

The chain uses TRBV19 and TRBJ1-6, with a possible D match to TRBD1 (5 bases). Trimming stripped 5 bases from V and 7 bases from J, with 27 bases between. Per the germline V gene, CDR1 is LNHDA and CDR2 is SQIVND (reference sequence). This CDR3 is built from 19 residues. The CDR3 bases are TGTGCCAGTAGTTCCACTTCCCCCCAGACAGATTGGGAAAATTCACCCCTCCACTTT. It specifies CASSSTSPQTDWENSPLHF. Using reference TRBV19 and TRBJ1-6 for the parts outside the CDR3, the full variable domain is DGGITQSPKYLFRKEGQNVTLSCEQNLNHDAMYWYRQDPGQGLRLIYYSQIVNDFQKGDIAEGYSVSREKKESFPLTVTSAQKNPTAFYLCASSSTSPQTDWENSPLHFGNGTRLTVT.

V usage is TRBV28 and J usage is TRBJ2-1, with D possibly being TRBD2 (6 bases). CDR1 MDHEN and CDR2 SYDVKM come from the germline V gene. The length of the CDR3 is 12 residues. Trimming shortened V by 6 bases and J by 7 bases, and 10 bases separated the two germline ends. CDR3 amino acids: CASRTGVNEQFF. CDR3 bases: TGTGCCAGCAGGACGGGGGTTAATGAGCAGTTCTTC.

The chain is built from TRBV3-1 (or the pseudogene TRBV3-2) and TRBJ2-1; 8 bases agree with TRBD2. The V gene end was trimmed by 6 bases and the J gene end by 12 bases; junction bases not matched to a gene: 10. Germline V gives CDR1 LGHDT, CDR2 YNNKEL (reference sequence). The CDR3 length is 13 residues. The CDR3 DNA reads as TGTGCCAGCAGTCTAAACGGACTAGCACCGCAGTTCTTC. This sequence encodes CASSLNGLAPQFF.

The chain links TRBV19 to TRBJ1-5; the match to TRBD1 covers 7 bases. V gave up 7 bases and J gave up 3 bases; unmatched junction bases: 6. Germline CDR1 reads LNHDA; CDR2 reads SQIVND (reference sequence). This CDR3 has 14 residues. CDR3: CASTSGQINQPQHF. The CDR3 DNA reads as TGTGCCAGTACCTCGGGACAGATCAATCAGCCCCAGCATTTT.

This clone has just a few counts. The V and J genes are TRBV24-1 and TRBJ2-1; D is uncertain. V was cut by 1 base and J by 11 bases, with 8 bases left in between. The CDR3 runs to 12 residues. Germline-derived CDR1 and CDR2 are KGHDR and SFDVKD. The CDR3 nucleotides are TGTGCCACCAGTGATTTTGCGACACAGCAGTTCTTC. Translation: CATSDFATQQFF.

The chain joins TRBV14 to TRBJ1-5, with no clear D. Between the trimmed V and J ends, which lost 0 bases and 4 bases, there was a span of 10 bases. This CDR3 has 15 amino acids. The germline gives CDR1 SGHDN, CDR2 FVKESK. CDR3 loop: CASSQDYRRNQPQHF. The CDR3 nucleotides read TGTGCCAGCAGCCAAGATTACAGACGGAATCAGCCCCAGCATTTT. Using reference TRBV14 and TRBJ1-5 for the parts outside the CDR3, the full variable domain is EAGVTQFPSHSVIEKGQTVTLRCDPISGHDNLYWYRRVMGKEIKFLLHFVKESKQDESGMPNNRFLAERTGGTYSTLKVQPAELEDSGVYFCASSQDYRRNQPQHFGDGTRLSIL.